These 17 T cell receptor beta chains were sequenced from one sample in a study of Graves' ophthalmopathy and Graves' hyperthyroidism. Investigators amplified TCR beta CDR3 regions from RNA transcripts. The authors performed first-round RT-PCR with HTBI primers and then a second-round multiplex PCR. Via MiXCR, TCRdb re-called the multiplex PCR reads, giving one row per CDR3 protein. The sample includes around 1.1 million distinct CDR3 sequences, 36% seen only once; the top ten take around 10%. Source material: peripheral blood or thyroid tissue (not recorded which). All receptors derive from an adult man with Graves' hyperthyroidism.

This clonotype was counted ten times or more. This chain joins TRBV7-6 and TRBJ2-5, with 7 positions matching TRBD2. In germline, CDR1 is SGHVS, CDR2 FNYEAQ. The CDR3 is made up of 15 amino acids. With 0 bases clipped from V and 4 bases from J, the junction kept 5 bases outside the gene matches. The CDR3, as DNA: TGTGCCAGCAGCTTAGCTGGAGGGGAGGGAGAGACCCAGTACTTC. It specifies CASSLAGGEGETQYF.

This clonotype has a count of ten or more. This chain joins TRBV19 and TRBJ1-1; D is uncertain. CDR1 and CDR2 (germline): LNHDA, SQIVND (reference sequence). Trimming pared 1 base from V and 2 bases from J, leaving 11 bases between. The length of the CDR3 is 15 residues. CDR3 residues: CASSIGRVRNTEAFF. The CDR3 DNA follows: TGTGCCAGTAGTATAGGTCGGGTCAGAAACACTGAAGCTTTCTTT.

The chain employs TRBV6-5 and TRBJ1-1; tentative D call: TRBD1 (6 bases). The CDR3 is 11 amino acids. The V and J ends lost 2 bases and 11 bases respectively, with 9 bases between them. Germline V CDR1 and CDR2: MNHEY, SVGAGI. CDR3 in amino acids: CASSYGQGAFF. DNA for the CDR3: TGTGCCAGCAGTTACGGGCAGGGGGCTTTCTTT.

This clonotype has only a few counts. The chain recombines TRBV7-2 with TRBJ2-7, with D tentatively TRBD2 (7 bases). The CDR3 consists of 17 residues. The germline V gene has CDR1 SGHTA and CDR2 FQGNSA. Trimming took off 5 bases at V and 1 base at J, with 21 bases between the two ends. The CDR3 DNA reads TGTGCCAGCAGCCCCCAAAAATGGGGGGGACAATCCTACGAGCAGTACTTC. Protein: CASSPQKWGGQSYEQYF.

This chain connects TRBV20-1 to TRBJ2-7, with D perhaps matching TRBD2 (5 bases). There are 15 residues in the CDR3. V lost 3 bases and J 4 bases, leaving 19 bases between the germline ends. Germline CDR1 DFQATT, CDR2 SNEGSKA (reference sequence). The CDR3 region is CSASPRTARDYEQYF. The CDR3 region has the DNA TGCAGTGCTAGCCCACGGACTGCCCGAGATTACGAGCAGTACTTC.

V usage is TRBV6-1 and J usage is TRBJ2-7; tentative D call: TRBD2 (6 bases). The CDR3 loop spans 11 amino acids. Germline CDR1 is MNHNS and CDR2 is SASEGT. V lost 0 bases and J 12 bases, leaving 9 bases between the germline ends. CDR3 sequence: CASSEAAGTYF. CDR3 bases: TGTGCCAGCAGTGAAGCCGCGGGGACGTACTTC.

This clonotype was counted many times. The J gene is TRBJ2-7, the V gene TRBV7-9; D gene unclear. Germline assignment: CDR1 SEHNR and CDR2 FQNEAQ (reference sequence). Trimming shortened V by 5 bases and J by 7 bases, and 9 bases separated the two germline ends. The CDR3 spans 11 residues. The CDR3 reads CASSITLEQYF. The DNA of the CDR3 is TGTGCCAGCAGCATCACACTAGAGCAGTACTTC. The full variable domain, its missing parts supplied by reference TRBV7-9 and TRBJ2-7, is DTGVSQNPRHKITKRGQNVTFRCDPISEHNRLYWYRQTLGQGPEFLTYFQNEAQLEKSRLLSDRFSAERPKGSFSTLEIQRTEQGDSAMYLCASSITLEQYFGPGTRLTVT.

Notes on this clonotype: This could be a read error, since a much larger clone is one nucleotide away. The gene calls are TRBV19 and TRBJ1-2; maybe TRBD1 (5 bases). CDR3 size: 16 residues. Trimming took off 5 bases at V and 7 bases at J, with 23 bases between the two ends. The germline V gene has CDR1 LNHDA and CDR2 SQIVND (reference sequence). Written as DNA, the CDR3 is TGTGCCAGTAGTCCCCCTGGACAAGACTTCTTCTGTGGCTACACCTTC. As protein: CASSPPGQDFFCGYTF.

The chain couples TRBV20-1 to TRBJ2-5, with 9 bases that match TRBD1. The CDR3 is 15 amino acids. J gave up 2 bases and V 2 bases, and 6 bases lay outside the gene matches. Germline V gives CDR1 DFQATT, CDR2 SNEGSKA (reference sequence). The DNA of the CDR3 is TGCAGTGCTAGACCTCGGACAGGGGATCAAGAGACCCAGTACTTC. Residues: CSARPRTGDQETQYF.

This clonotype came up many times. V is TRBV19 and J is TRBJ2-7, with D perhaps TRBD1 or TRBD2 (5 bases each). This CDR3 has 11 residues. Trimming removed 10 bases at V and 4 bases at J, with 11 bases between. Germline V lookup: CDR1 LNHDA, CDR2 SQIVND (reference sequence). The CDR3 DNA is TGTGCCACCCGTGGGGGTTACGAGCAGTACTTC. Protein: CATRGGYEQYF.

V is TRBV19 and J is TRBJ2-2; TRBD2 agrees at 8 bases. This CDR3 is built from 20 residues. Trimming cost V 6 bases and J 8 bases; bases outside gene matches: 26. Germline CDR1 is LNHDA and CDR2 is SQIVND (reference sequence). CDR3 bases: TGTGCCAGTAGGAGTCCTCTTAACTGGGCGGGAGGCCAACGGAAGGGGGAGCTGTTTTTT. Translation: CASRSPLNWAGGQRKGELFF.

V and J are TRBV20-1 and TRBJ1-5; D unresolved. Germline loops: CDR1 DFQATT, CDR2 SNEGSKA (reference sequence). This CDR3 comprises 14 residues. V lost 2 bases and J 4 bases, leaving 12 bases between the germline ends. CDR3 region: CSARKIPENQPQHF. CDR3 in DNA: TGCAGTGCTAGAAAGATCCCGGAGAATCAGCCCCAGCATTTT.

This chain links TRBV29-1 with TRBJ1-2, with a tentative D call TRBD1 (6 bases). V lost 6 bases, J lost 2 bases, and 13 bases lay in between. This CDR3 has 13 residues. CDR1 is SQVTM, CDR2 ANQGSEA, per germline. Here the CDR3 DNA reads TGCAGCGTGGGGGCAGGGACGAACTATGGCTACACCTTC. Its protein is CSVGAGTNYGYTF.

This clonotype was counted between two and nine times. The V gene is TRBV6-1, the J gene TRBJ2-7, with D unclear. CDR3 size: 13 residues. Germline CDR1 is MNHNS and CDR2 is SASEGT. The V gene lost 5 bases and the J gene lost 4 bases, with 12 bases spanning the gap. The CDR3 protein is CASSLYPKYEQYF. The CDR3 coding sequence is TGTGCCAGCAGTTTATATCCGAAGTACGAGCAGTACTTC.

The rearrangement joins TRBV29-1 to TRBJ1-1, with 7 bases matching TRBD1. The CDR3 is made up of 11 amino acids. Trimming at V came to 3 bases and at J to 7 bases, leaving 2 bases not matched to a gene. Germline loops: CDR1 SQVTM, CDR2 ANQGSEA. The CDR3 is CSVERDSEAFF. The CDR3 nucleotides read TGCAGCGTTGAGAGGGACAGTGAAGCTTTCTTT.

This clonotype was observed at least ten times. V gene TRBV9 combines with J gene TRBJ1-6; D unresolved. V was shortened by 0 bases and J by 10 bases, with 11 bases between the two germline ends. There are 14 residues in the CDR3. Germline V CDR1 and CDR2: SGDLS, YYNGEE. The CDR3 is CASSVATGNSPLHF. The CDR3 DNA reads as TGTGCCAGCAGCGTAGCCACGGGGAACTCACCCCTCCACTTT. The whole variable domain, remainder taken from reference TRBV9 and TRBJ1-6, is DSGVTQTPKHLITATGQRVTLRCSPRSGDLSVYWYQQSLDQGLQFLIQYYNGEERAKGNILERFSAQQFPDLHSELNLSSLELGDSALYFCASSVATGNSPLHFGNGTRLTVT.

The table lists this clonotype with many counts. The chain links TRBV7-2 to TRBJ1-4; no clear D. Germline-derived CDR1 and CDR2 are SGHTA and FQGNSA. V dropped 5 bases and J dropped 4 bases, with 14 bases sitting between them. The CDR3 has 15 residues. CDR3 amino acids: CASSTARARNEKLFF. CDR3 coding DNA: TGTGCCAGCAGCACCGCCCGGGCACGTAATGAAAAACTGTTTTTT.